The rows below give T cell receptor beta chains drawn from one sample of a study of long-term antiretroviral therapy in people with HIV. The repertoire was sequenced with immunoSEQ multiplex PCR; TCRdb's copy has only in-frame clones and lacks some. In the table there are roughly 40,000 clones, approximately 94% of which are singletons. The specimen comprised unsorted PBMCs, sampled approximately 9.5 years after starting antiretroviral therapy. These TCRs come from a man between 25 and 39 years old with HIV. CDR3s include the opening cysteine and the closing phenylalanine or tryptophan. A D gene is named only where the DNA matches it firmly. The size entry is marked missing in some rows and otherwise reads once, few, many or a size class.

TRBD1,TRBV7-6,TRBJ1-1,.,CASSHSGTGFRDTEAFF,TGTGCCAGCAGCCACTCTGGGACAGGGTTTCGGGACACTGAAGCTTTCTTT
TRBD1,TRBV4-1,TRBJ1-6,.,CASSQAGGGSPLHF,TGCGCCAGCAGCCAAGCAGGGGGTGGTTCACCCCTCCACTTT
.,TRBV7-9,TRBJ1-1,.,CASREGNTEAFF,TGTGCCAGCAGGGAAGGGAACACTGAAGCTTTCTTT
.,TRBV27,TRBJ2-5,once,CASSPWDRYSSQETQYF,TGTGCCAGCAGTCCGTGGGACCGATACTCCTCACAAGAGACCCAGTACTTC
.,TRBV7-3,TRBJ1-2,.,CASSPGTTDNYGYTF,TGTGCCAGCAGCCCTGGAACCACTGATAACTATGGCTACACCTTC
TRBD2,TRBV9,TRBJ2-5,.,CASSPRLAGEEETQYF,TGTGCCAGCAGCCCACGACTAGCGGGGGAGGAAGAGACCCAGTACTTC
.,TRBV10-2,TRBJ2-2,.,CASSRDNTGELFF,TGCGCCAGCAGTCGGGACAACACCGGGGAGCTGTTTTTT
.,TRBV2,TRBJ1-2,.,CASRGQPRFGYTF,TGTGCCAGCCGGGGACAACCCCGCTTTGGCTACACCTTC
.,TRBV11-3,TRBJ2-1,.,CASSSEEGANEQFF,TGTGCCAGCAGCTCAGAGGAGGGGGCTAATGAGCAGTTCTTC
.,TRBV5-5,TRBJ2-6,.,CATRETGANVLTF,TGTGCCACCAGGGAAACCGGGGCCAACGTCCTGACTTTC
.,TRBV19,TRBJ2-7,.,CASRLNSGTEQYF,TGTGCCAGTAGGTTAAACTCAGGTACCGAGCAGTACTTC
.,TRBV20-1,TRBJ1-2,.,CSDKATYGYTF,TGCAGTGATAAAGCGACTTATGGCTACACCTTC
.,TRBV5-1,TRBJ2-5,.,CASSRGATGGETQYF,TGCGCCAGCAGCCGCGGGGCGACCGGCGGGGAGACCCAGTACTTC
.,TRBV11-2,TRBJ2-5,.,CASSFVADGTQYF,TGTGCCAGCAGCTTTGTGGCAGACGGAACCCAGTACTTC
TRBD1,TRBV7-8,TRBJ1-2,.,CASSPDRGRTYGYTF,TGTGCCAGCAGCCCTGACAGGGGGCGGACCTATGGCTACACCTTC
.,TRBV6-6,TRBJ2-3,.,CAAAALAGSTDTQYF,TGTGCCGCTGCAGCTTTGGCGGGGAGCACAGATACGCAGTATTTT
.,TRBV27,TRBJ2-7,once,CASSSYSSYEQYF,TGTGCCAGCAGTTCTTATAGCTCCTACGAGCAGTACTTC
.,TRBV19,TRBJ2-3,.,CASSYMDTQYF,TGTGCCAGTTCGTATATGGATACGCAGTATTTT
TRBD2,TRBV5-5,TRBJ2-3,few,CASSREGSGGGADTQYF,TGTGCCAGCAGCCGGGAAGGTAGCGGGGGGGGCGCAGATACGCAGTATTTT
TRBD1,TRBV30,TRBJ2-7,.,CAWSVQGAYEQYF,TGTGCCTGGAGTGTACAGGGGGCTTACGAGCAGTACTTC
TRBD2,TRBV7-6,TRBJ2-1,.,CASSLRGGTYNEQFF,TGTGCCAGCAGCTTACGCGGGGGAACCTACAATGAGCAGTTCTTC
.,TRBV6-1,TRBJ2-7,once,CASSEVYRASGEQYF,TGTGCCAGCAGTGAAGTTTACAGGGCGTCGGGTGAGCAGTACTTC
TRBD2,TRBV19,TRBJ2-3,.,CASSMSAGGRADTQYF,TGTGCCAGTAGTATGAGTGCGGGGGGGCGGGCAGATACGCAGTATTTT
.,TRBV9,TRBJ2-1,.,CASSGTGPYNEQFF,TGTGCCAGCAGCGGAACAGGACCGTACAATGAGCAGTTCTTC
.,TRBV4-2,TRBJ2-2,.,CASRYKEGNTGELFF,TGTGCCAGCCGATATAAGGAGGGTAACACCGGGGAGCTGTTTTTT
.,TRBV6-6,TRBJ1-1,.,CASSYETQNTEAFF,TGTGCCAGCAGTTACGAGACACAGAACACTGAAGCTTTCTTT
.,TRBV29-1,TRBJ2-5,.,CSVLRQAQETQYF,TGCAGCGTCCTCAGACAGGCCCAAGAGACCCAGTACTTC
.,TRBV6-5,TRBJ1-1,.,CASSYGGSTEAFF,TGTGCCAGCAGTTACGGGGGGAGCACTGAAGCTTTCTTT
TRBD1,TRBV19,TRBJ1-5,.,CASSQTGSSNQPQHF,TGTGCCAGTAGTCAGACAGGGTCAAGCAATCAGCCCCAGCATTTT
TRBD2,TRBV7-8,TRBJ2-1,.,CASSRRGAGSITSQFF,TGTGCCAGCAGCCGAAGGGGAGCGGGGAGCATAACCAGCCAGTTCTTC
TRBD2,TRBV10-2,TRBJ2-3,.,CASSEGSGGVMQYF,TGCGCCAGCAGTGAGGGTAGCGGGGGGGTTATGCAGTATTTT
.,TRBV29-1,TRBJ2-2,.,CSAQKPHTGELFF,TGCAGCGCCCAGAAGCCCCACACCGGGGAGCTGTTTTTT
.,TRBV5-6,TRBJ1-2,.,CASRLQGGYGYTF,TGTGCCAGCCGATTACAGGGAGGCTATGGCTACACCTTC
.,TRBV5-1,TRBJ1-1,few,CASSPEPMGTEAFF,TGCGCCAGCAGCCCGGAGCCCATGGGCACTGAAGCTTTCTTT
.,TRBV5-1,TRBJ2-1,.,CASSLVQGSEQFF,TGCGCCAGCAGCTTGGTCCAGGGGTCTGAGCAGTTCTTC
.,TRBV7-9,TRBJ2-5,.,CASSPLGYQETQYF,TGTGCCAGCAGCCCCCTCGGCTACCAAGAGACCCAGTACTTC
TRBD2,TRBV5-6,TRBJ2-5,.,CASSLKSGVRLAGGETQYF,TGTGCCAGCAGCTTGAAATCCGGAGTGAGACTAGCGGGGGGAGAGACCCAGTACTTC
.,TRBV5-1,TRBJ2-3,.,CASSLSTFLDTQYF,TGCGCCAGCAGCTTGTCTACGTTTTTAGATACGCAGTATTTT
TRBD1,TRBV7-9,TRBJ1-2,.,CASSWDRGYGYTF,TGTGCCAGCAGCTGGGACAGGGGGTATGGCTACACCTTC
TRBD2,TRBV7-3,TRBJ2-3,.,CASRSGLAGTDTQYF,TGTGCCAGCAGGTCAGGACTAGCGGGGACAGATACGCAGTATTTT
.,TRBV5-4,TRBJ2-1,.,CASGSVGRAQLGEQFF,TGTGCCAGCGGATCCGTAGGACGAGCACAATTGGGTGAGCAGTTCTTC
.,TRBV20-1,TRBJ1-4,.,CSALANEKLFF,TGCAGCGCGCTGGCAAATGAAAAACTGTTTTTT